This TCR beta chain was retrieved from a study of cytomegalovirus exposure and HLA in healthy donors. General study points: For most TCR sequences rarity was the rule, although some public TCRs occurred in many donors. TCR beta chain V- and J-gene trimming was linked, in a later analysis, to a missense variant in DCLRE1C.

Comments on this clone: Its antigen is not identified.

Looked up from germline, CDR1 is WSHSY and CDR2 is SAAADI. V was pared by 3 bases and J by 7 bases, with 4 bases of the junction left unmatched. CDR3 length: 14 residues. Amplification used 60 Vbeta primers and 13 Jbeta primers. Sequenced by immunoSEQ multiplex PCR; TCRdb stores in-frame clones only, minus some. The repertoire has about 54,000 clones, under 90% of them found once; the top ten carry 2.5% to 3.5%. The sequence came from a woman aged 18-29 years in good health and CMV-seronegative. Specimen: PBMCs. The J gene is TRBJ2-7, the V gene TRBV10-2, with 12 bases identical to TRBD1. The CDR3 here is CASSEGTGGREQYF. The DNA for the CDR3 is TGCGCCAGCAGTGAAGGGACAGGGGGCCGGGAGCAGTACTTC.